This T cell receptor beta chain was retrieved from a study of PD-1 blockade in classical Hodgkin lymphoma. Findings of the study overall: Before treatment, complete responders showed about the same diversity as newly diagnosed patients. It was reported that newly diagnosed patients had less baseline TCR diversity than healthy donors. No one has yet defined what causes the repertoire differences, which may be disease activity or prior therapy.

V lost 0 bases to trimming and J lost 2 bases, with 8 bases between them. The CDR3 has 14 residues. CDR1 and CDR2 (germline): SGHDN, FVKESK. About this clone itself: Its cognate antigen is unknown.

The repertoire was sequenced with immunoSEQ multiplex PCR; TCRdb's copy has only in-frame clones and lacks some. The sample has about 44,000 clones, just over 65% seen once; the top ten hold about 3.1%. The time point denotes: cycle 4 day 1 (C4D1), after five to seven weeks of nivolumab. In every patient, relapse followed autologous stem cell transplantation, while exposure to brentuximab vedotin differed. Sequencing used peripheral blood mononuclear cells (PBMCs), obtained before the fourth cycle of nivolumab. The rearrangement uses TRBV14 and TRBJ2-7, with no clear D. The clonotype originates from a human donor with classical Hodgkin lymphoma. CDR3 loop: CASSQEAKTYEQYF. Written as DNA, the CDR3 is TGTGCCAGCAGCCAAGAGGCGAAAACCTACGAGCAGTACTTC.